This entry concerns a single TCR beta chain. This sample's time point: pretreatment peripheral blood. Patients had locally advanced or metastatic urothelial carcinoma. Patients yielded 1 to 8 samples each, pretreatment and on-treatment. The data belong to a study of PD-L1 blockade in urothelial cancer. Study background: At some point between 2013 and 2014 therapy began: atezolizumab 1,200 mg intravenously every 3 weeks. Patients arrived having already received 0 to 3 prior chemotherapy regimens.

Germline assignment: CDR1 SGHRS and CDR2 YFSETQ. The CDR3 covers 15 residues. V lost 0 bases, J lost 7 bases, and 7 bases stayed unmatched. Here immunoSEQ multiplex PCR was the method, and the copy in TCRdb shows in-frame clones only, minus some. The table records almost 90,000 clones, roughly 84% of them present only once. This TCR derives from a man aged 60 to 75 with urothelial cancer. The chain combines TRBV5-1 with TRBJ2-5; 9 bases map to TRBD1. Sequenced here: PBMCs, sampled around atezolizumab (anti-PD-L1) treatment. CDR3 in DNA: TGCGCCAGCAGCTTGGCCACAGGGGGCATGGGGACCCAGTACTTC. Its protein is CASSLATGGMGTQYF.